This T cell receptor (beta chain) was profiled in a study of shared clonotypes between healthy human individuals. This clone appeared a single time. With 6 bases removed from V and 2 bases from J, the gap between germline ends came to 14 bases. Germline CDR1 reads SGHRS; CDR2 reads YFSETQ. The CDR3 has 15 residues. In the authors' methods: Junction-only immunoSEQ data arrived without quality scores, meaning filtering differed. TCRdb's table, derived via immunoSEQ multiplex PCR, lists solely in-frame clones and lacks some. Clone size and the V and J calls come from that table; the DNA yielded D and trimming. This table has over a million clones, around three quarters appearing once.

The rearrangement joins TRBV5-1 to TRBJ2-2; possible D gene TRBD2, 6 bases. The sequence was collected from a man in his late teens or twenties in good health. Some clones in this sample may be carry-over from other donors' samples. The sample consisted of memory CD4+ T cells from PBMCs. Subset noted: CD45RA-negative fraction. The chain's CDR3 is CASTSEGFNTGELFF. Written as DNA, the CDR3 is TGCGCCAGCACCTCGGAGGGCTTTAACACCGGGGAGCTGTTTTTT.